The rows below give T cell receptor beta chains drawn from one sample of a study of human T cells and chemical hapten exposure. TCRdb reprocessed the 5' RACE reads via MiXCR and lists one record per CDR3 protein. The sample gives about 81,000 distinct CDR3 sequences, around 15% of which show up once; almost 7% is in the top ten. All receptors derive from a female donor in good health. Each CDR3 is given with its conserved first and last residue. Each record gives: clone size, D gene, V gene, J gene, CDR3 protein. The D gene is left open where the match is weak. A row's size may be missing; if present it is once, few, many or a size class.

abundance: few; d_gene: NA; v_gene: TRBV29-1; j_gene: TRBJ2-5; CDR3aa: CSVRPGIQETQYF
abundance: few; d_gene: TRBD1; v_gene: TRBV10-3; j_gene: TRBJ2-7; CDR3aa: CASAKGQDRNEQYF
abundance: few; d_gene: NA; v_gene: TRBV30; j_gene: TRBJ2-4; CDR3aa: CAWSVSGLNIQYF
abundance: NA; d_gene: NA; v_gene: TRBV12-3/TRBV12-4; j_gene: TRBJ2-3; CDR3aa: CASSPVASAPTDTQYF
abundance: NA; d_gene: NA; v_gene: TRBV15; j_gene: TRBJ1-3; CDR3aa: CATSRVFSPRRLSGNTIYF
abundance: NA; d_gene: TRBD1; v_gene: TRBV12-3/TRBV12-4; j_gene: TRBJ1-1; CDR3aa: CASSPTGGSTEAFF
abundance: NA; d_gene: TRBD1; v_gene: TRBV7-2; j_gene: TRBJ1-1; CDR3aa: CASSPYGQGGAFF
abundance: many; d_gene: TRBD2; v_gene: TRBV12-3/TRBV12-4; j_gene: TRBJ2-3; CDR3aa: CASRSSGRRTDTQYF
abundance: few; d_gene: NA; v_gene: TRBV7-2; j_gene: TRBJ2-1; CDR3aa: CASSLNEEQFF
abundance: few; d_gene: TRBD2; v_gene: TRBV7-2; j_gene: TRBJ2-1; CDR3aa: CASSLGSGGQGEQFF
abundance: NA; d_gene: NA; v_gene: TRBV5-1; j_gene: TRBJ1-5; CDR3aa: CASSFDLNRPQHF
abundance: NA; d_gene: TRBD1; v_gene: TRBV5-4; j_gene: TRBJ2-3; CDR3aa: CASSFEGARADTQYF
abundance: NA; d_gene: NA; v_gene: TRBV28; j_gene: TRBJ2-7; CDR3aa: CASRRTAYEQYF
abundance: NA; d_gene: TRBD1; v_gene: TRBV4-1; j_gene: TRBJ1-1; CDR3aa: CASSHIPGGATEAFF
abundance: NA; d_gene: NA; v_gene: TRBV29-1; j_gene: TRBJ1-1; CDR3aa: CSVVGQTSNTEAFF
abundance: NA; d_gene: TRBD2; v_gene: TRBV7-9; j_gene: TRBJ2-3; CDR3aa: CASSLVAGGADTQYF
abundance: few; d_gene: TRBD1; v_gene: TRBV28; j_gene: TRBJ1-5; CDR3aa: CASSFYRGLQPQHF
abundance: few; d_gene: NA; v_gene: TRBV10-2; j_gene: TRBJ1-2; CDR3aa: CASSELYGYTF
abundance: NA; d_gene: NA; v_gene: TRBV25-1; j_gene: TRBJ2-3; CDR3aa: CASSEYRGAGTDTQYF
abundance: NA; d_gene: NA; v_gene: TRBV20-1; j_gene: TRBJ1-3; CDR3aa: CSATYGNTIYF
abundance: few; d_gene: NA; v_gene: TRBV2; j_gene: TRBJ1-1; CDR3aa: CASNRGTEAFF
abundance: NA; d_gene: NA; v_gene: TRBV30; j_gene: TRBJ1-5; CDR3aa: CAWSVLQANQPQHF
abundance: NA; d_gene: NA; v_gene: TRBV6-1; j_gene: TRBJ2-6; CDR3aa: CASSDSSSGANVLTF
abundance: many; d_gene: NA; v_gene: TRBV11-2; j_gene: TRBJ1-1; CDR3aa: CASSFDRQAGLEAFF
abundance: NA; d_gene: TRBD2; v_gene: TRBV24-1; j_gene: TRBJ2-2; CDR3aa: CATSDLRSSGGFGLFF
abundance: NA; d_gene: NA; v_gene: TRBV28; j_gene: TRBJ2-7; CDR3aa: CASSSYRDEQYF
abundance: few; d_gene: NA; v_gene: TRBV19; j_gene: TRBJ2-7; CDR3aa: CASSIQGYEQYF
abundance: NA; d_gene: NA; v_gene: TRBV7-2; j_gene: TRBJ1-2; CDR3aa: CASGERANYGYTF
abundance: few; d_gene: TRBD1; v_gene: TRBV5-8; j_gene: TRBJ1-1; CDR3aa: CASSGYDRVYNTEAFF
abundance: NA; d_gene: NA; v_gene: TRBV10-3; j_gene: TRBJ2-1; CDR3aa: CAISESYPQPYNEQFF
abundance: few; d_gene: TRBD2; v_gene: TRBV12-3/TRBV12-4; j_gene: TRBJ2-3; CDR3aa: CASSLRGLAGVVNTQYF
abundance: NA; d_gene: TRBD2; v_gene: TRBV2; j_gene: TRBJ2-1; CDR3aa: CASHRTSYNEQFF
abundance: NA; d_gene: NA; v_gene: TRBV25-1; j_gene: TRBJ2-2; CDR3aa: CATSWGRGELFF
abundance: few; d_gene: NA; v_gene: TRBV24-1; j_gene: TRBJ1-5; CDR3aa: CATSGGGSGQPQHF
abundance: few; d_gene: NA; v_gene: TRBV10-3; j_gene: TRBJ2-1; CDR3aa: CAISEKAPSYNNEQFF
abundance: NA; d_gene: TRBD1; v_gene: TRBV29-1; j_gene: TRBJ2-5; CDR3aa: CSVERTGQETQYF
abundance: few; d_gene: NA; v_gene: TRBV18; j_gene: TRBJ2-4; CDR3aa: CASGRATKNIQYF
abundance: NA; d_gene: TRBD2; v_gene: TRBV7-2; j_gene: TRBJ2-3; CDR3aa: CASSLALAGAPLEDTQYF
abundance: few; d_gene: NA; v_gene: TRBV5-6; j_gene: TRBJ1-6; CDR3aa: CASSLVADWTEQSPLHF
abundance: once; d_gene: NA; v_gene: TRBV10-2; j_gene: TRBJ2-3; CDR3aa: CASSESVTLKGTDTQYF
abundance: NA; d_gene: NA; v_gene: TRBV12-3/TRBV12-4; j_gene: TRBJ1-5; CDR3aa: CAGSRGSNQPQHF
abundance: few; d_gene: NA; v_gene: TRBV10-3; j_gene: TRBJ1-2; CDR3aa: CAIGGGTVARTKPNGYTF
abundance: many; d_gene: TRBD1; v_gene: TRBV20-1; j_gene: TRBJ1-5; CDR3aa: CSASPGTGGQPQHF
abundance: few; d_gene: TRBD1; v_gene: TRBV6-1; j_gene: TRBJ2-3; CDR3aa: CASRQGAASDTQYF
abundance: many; d_gene: NA; v_gene: TRBV20-1; j_gene: TRBJ1-5; CDR3aa: CSAVQGDSNQPQHF
abundance: NA; d_gene: TRBD1; v_gene: TRBV7-9; j_gene: TRBJ2-7; CDR3aa: CASRRDRSSYEQYF
abundance: NA; d_gene: NA; v_gene: TRBV12-3/TRBV12-4; j_gene: TRBJ1-2; CDR3aa: CASRQQGFGGYTF
abundance: NA; d_gene: TRBD2; v_gene: TRBV19; j_gene: TRBJ2-1; CDR3aa: CASTPTSGRLSSYNEQFF
abundance: few; d_gene: TRBD1; v_gene: TRBV28; j_gene: TRBJ1-6; CDR3aa: CASSLTGSFSPLHF
abundance: NA; d_gene: NA; v_gene: TRBV29-1; j_gene: TRBJ2-1; CDR3aa: CSVLPVPTVNEQFF
abundance: few; d_gene: NA; v_gene: TRBV10-3; j_gene: TRBJ2-3; CDR3aa: CAISITGPDTQYF
abundance: NA; d_gene: TRBD2; v_gene: TRBV7-2; j_gene: TRBJ2-1; CDR3aa: CASSVSLAHEQFF
abundance: many; d_gene: TRBD2; v_gene: TRBV7-2; j_gene: TRBJ2-1; CDR3aa: CASSLGAGGYNEQFF
abundance: few; d_gene: TRBD2; v_gene: TRBV5-1; j_gene: TRBJ2-7; CDR3aa: CASSWLAGGPGEQYF
abundance: few; d_gene: NA; v_gene: TRBV25-1; j_gene: TRBJ2-5; CDR3aa: CASSESDDLWAQETQYF
abundance: few; d_gene: NA; v_gene: TRBV10-3; j_gene: TRBJ2-6; CDR3aa: CAIAGGMNSGANVLTF
abundance: few; d_gene: NA; v_gene: TRBV29-1; j_gene: TRBJ2-6; CDR3aa: CSAKAQGVNDVLTF
abundance: NA; d_gene: TRBD2; v_gene: TRBV29-1; j_gene: TRBJ2-3; CDR3aa: CSVEGGPADTQYF
abundance: NA; d_gene: TRBD2; v_gene: TRBV5-1; j_gene: TRBJ2-1; CDR3aa: CASRLAGVSEQFF